A selection of T cell receptor beta chains follows, all from one sample in a study of T cells in Graves' hyperthyroidism and ophthalmopathy. TCRdb re-derived calls from the multiplex PCR reads in MiXCR, one entry per CDR3 protein. The sample lists hundreds of thousands of distinct CDR3 sequences, approximately 14% occurring once. Material for sequencing was blood. These receptors came from a woman aged 50 to 65 with Graves' ophthalmopathy. CDR3s include the opening cysteine and the closing phenylalanine or tryptophan. The order of the fields is D gene, V gene, CDR3 protein. D genes are given only for firm matches.

d_gene: -
v_gene: TRBV12-3/TRBV12-4
CDR3aa: CASSIQSPYEQYF

d_gene: -
v_gene: TRBV7-3
CDR3aa: CASSLGGQAGNEQFF

d_gene: -
v_gene: TRBV2
CDR3aa: CASTHGGGSYNSPLHF

d_gene: TRBD2
v_gene: TRBV20-1
CDR3aa: CSARGQRGYEQYF

d_gene: -
v_gene: TRBV19
CDR3aa: CASSEGQRGTEAFF

d_gene: TRBD2
v_gene: TRBV20-1
CDR3aa: CSARSSGSLSEQFF

d_gene: TRBD2
v_gene: TRBV19
CDR3aa: CASSRLAGVGQETQYF

d_gene: -
v_gene: TRBV18
CDR3aa: CASSPVSPGQGPDTQYF

d_gene: TRBD2
v_gene: TRBV5-1
CDR3aa: CASSRGTSGQETQYF

d_gene: -
v_gene: TRBV12-3/TRBV12-4
CDR3aa: CASSNKDRVSGNTIYF

d_gene: TRBD2
v_gene: TRBV25-1
CDR3aa: CASRDGRDWLNEQFF

d_gene: -
v_gene: TRBV7-2
CDR3aa: CASSPGSGRGETQYF

d_gene: TRBD1
v_gene: TRBV3-1
CDR3aa: CASSQGDRGLTDTQYF

d_gene: -
v_gene: TRBV20-1
CDR3aa: CSARAQGAGELFF

d_gene: TRBD1
v_gene: TRBV6-2/TRBV6-3
CDR3aa: CASSYSTGLSEKLFF

d_gene: -
v_gene: TRBV6-1
CDR3aa: CASSENGGGSYNEQFF

d_gene: -
v_gene: TRBV6-1
CDR3aa: CASSREVNYGYTF

d_gene: -
v_gene: TRBV18
CDR3aa: CASSPRTTYEQYF

d_gene: TRBD2
v_gene: TRBV19
CDR3aa: CASSIGLAASYEQYF

d_gene: -
v_gene: TRBV10-3
CDR3aa: CAISESRATASPQYF

d_gene: -
v_gene: TRBV12-3/TRBV12-4
CDR3aa: CASSLFFLAGHQETQYF

d_gene: TRBD2
v_gene: TRBV5-1
CDR3aa: CASSRGLAGGDLYNEQFF